Listed below are T cell receptor beta chains from one sample, sequenced in a study of blood T cell repertoires in COVID-19. The table came from immunoSEQ multiplex PCR; TCRdb's copy has only in-frame clones and leaves some out. The sample lists 130,000 to 150,000 clones; under 80% were seen once. Sequencing input: peripheral blood. These receptors originate from a man older than 75 with acute or convalescent COVID-19. CDR3s include the opening cysteine and the closing phenylalanine or tryptophan. The D gene is left open where the match is weak. Where a row states a size, it is once, few, many or the class of an expanded clone; other rows omit it.

clone size	D gene	CDR3 length	V gene	J gene	CDR3 DNA	CDR3 protein
.	TRBD2	16	TRBV6-6	TRBJ2-2	TGTGCCAGCAGTCGAACTAGCGGTGGTTACACCGGGGAGCTGTTTTTT	CASSRTSGGYTGELFF
.	TRBD1	16	TRBV27	TRBJ2-5	TGTGCCAGCAGTTTACTGACAGGGGACATCCAAGAGACCCAGTACTTC	CASSLLTGDIQETQYF
once	TRBD1	15	TRBV28	TRBJ1-3	TGTGCCAGCAGTTTTGCGGGAGGGGGCGGAAACACCATATATTTT	CASSFAGGGGNTIYF
.	.	14	TRBV3-1/TRBV3-2	TRBJ1-1	TGTGCCAGCAGCCCATCCATGGGAGGGGCTGAAGCTTTCTTT	CASSPSMGGAEAFF
once	TRBD1	15	TRBV5-4	TRBJ2-3	TGTGCCAGCAGCCCTCCGGGACAGGGGGCAGATACGCAGTATTTT	CASSPPGQGADTQYF
.	TRBD1	19	TRBV18	TRBJ1-1	TGTGCCAGCTCAAACACCAGGACAGGGCCACAGAGCCTGAACACTGAAGCTTTCTTT	CASSNTRTGPQSLNTEAFF
.	TRBD1	16	TRBV19	TRBJ2-1	TGTGCCAGTAGTATAAGGACAGGGCCAACCTACAATGAGCAGTTCTTC	CASSIRTGPTYNEQFF
.	.	15	TRBV20-1	TRBJ1-2	TGCAGTGCTAGTCTGTCAGGGGAATCCCTGCGGGGCTACACCTTC	CSASLSGESLRGYTF
once	TRBD2	16	TRBV5-4	TRBJ2-3	TGTGCCAGCAGCTTGGAACTAGCGGGGGGCACAGATACGCAGTATTTT	CASSLELAGGTDTQYF
.	TRBD1	15	TRBV27	TRBJ1-4	TGTGCCAGCAGTTCGGGGACAGGGAGAAGAGAAAAACTGTTTTTT	CASSSGTGRREKLFF
.	.	13	TRBV6-6	TRBJ2-5	TGTGCCAGCAGTTTTCCGACAGAAGAGACCCAGTACTTC	CASSFPTEETQYF
.	.	16	TRBV9	TRBJ2-1	TGTGCCAGCAGCGTAGCAACAGGCTTGGGGTACAATGAGCAGTTCTTC	CASSVATGLGYNEQFF
.	TRBD1	14	TRBV29-1	TRBJ2-3	TGCAGCGTTGCGGGACAGGGGCGGGGAGATACGCAGTATTTT	CSVAGQGRGDTQYF
.	.	13	TRBV7-2	TRBJ2-5	TGTGCCAGCAGCTTGCTAATCCAAGAGACCCAGTACTTC	CASSLLIQETQYF
.	.	14	TRBV11-2	TRBJ1-4	TGTGCCAGCAGCTTAGCGGGGTTTGGCGAAAAACTGTTTTTT	CASSLAGFGEKLFF
.	TRBD1	14	TRBV7-3	TRBJ2-7	TGTGCCAGCGCAGGGGGCCCCGGGTCCTACGAGCAGTACTTC	CASAGGPGSYEQYF